One sample yielded the 4 T cell receptor beta chains listed below, sequenced in a study of beta chain features in type 1 diabetes (dated by TCRdb to 2017 to 2018). The library was built by means of the immunoSEQ multiplex PCR assay. All of the isolated RNA was reverse transcribed with the High Capacity cDNA Reverse Transcription Kit, so expressed TCRB transcripts were sequenced. The table comes from immuneACCESS by way of TCRdb, which keeps in-frame sequences with V and J called. Part of the clones is missing from these tables; in studies checked, under half for an unresolved V gene and the rest for unknown reasons. The table for this sample lists about 650,000 clones; over 10% of them were counted only once. The ten largest clones capture around 0.12% of the sample. Their cognate antigens are unknown. Results the study describes overall, beyond this receptor: In all four CD4+ subsets, TCRB CDR3 length was moderately but significantly shorter in type 1 diabetes patients.

Sequencing used naive CD4+ T cells from blood. What this sample's cell subset or site label stands for: true naive CD4+ T cells. These receptors came from a man aged 25 to 40 with type 1 diabetes.

In this sample, this clone turned up a few times. CDR3 DNA: TGTGCCAGTAGTACGGGACCGAACACCGGGGAGCTGTTTTTT. Amino acid sequence: CASSTGPNTGELFF. The chain links TRBV19 to TRBJ2-2; tentatively, D is TRBD1 or TRBD2 (5 bases each). Germline lookup yields CDR1 LNHDA and CDR2 SQIVND (reference sequence). This CDR3 is 14 amino acids long. V lost 4 bases, J lost 0 bases, and 6 bases lay in between.

In the case of this clone: The sample contains more than one DNA sequence encoding this CDR3. The chain carries TRBV7-2 and TRBJ1-5; 9 bases are shared with TRBD1. Germline CDR1 SGHTA, CDR2 FQGNSA. The CDR3 is 14 amino acids. With V trimmed by 6 bases and J by 7 bases, 7 bases remained unmatched. CDR3 residues: CASSPDRGYQPQHF. The DNA for the CDR3 is TGTGCCAGCAGTCCGGACAGGGGCTACCAGCCCCAGCATTTT.

The CDR3 reads CASSLSYDYGDEQFF. In nucleotides, the CDR3 is TGTGCCAGCAGCTTATCCTATGACTACGGCGATGAGCAGTTCTTC. The chain carries TRBV7-2 and TRBJ2-1, with D tentatively TRBD2 (5 bases). Between the trimmed V and J ends, which lost 2 bases and 8 bases, there was a span of 16 bases. The CDR3 loop spans 15 amino acids. Germline loops: CDR1 SGHTA, CDR2 FQGNSA.

The chain employs TRBV4-3 and TRBJ2-5, with D maybe TRBD1 (5 bases). The CDR3 loop spans 16 amino acids. Germline CDR1 LGHNA, CDR2 YSLEER. V lost 1 base and J 9 bases, leaving 21 bases between the germline ends. The CDR3 DNA reads TGCGCCAGCAGCCAAGGTCAACCAGATAGCAAGGGGCCCCAGTACTTC. It translates to CASSQGQPDSKGPQYF.